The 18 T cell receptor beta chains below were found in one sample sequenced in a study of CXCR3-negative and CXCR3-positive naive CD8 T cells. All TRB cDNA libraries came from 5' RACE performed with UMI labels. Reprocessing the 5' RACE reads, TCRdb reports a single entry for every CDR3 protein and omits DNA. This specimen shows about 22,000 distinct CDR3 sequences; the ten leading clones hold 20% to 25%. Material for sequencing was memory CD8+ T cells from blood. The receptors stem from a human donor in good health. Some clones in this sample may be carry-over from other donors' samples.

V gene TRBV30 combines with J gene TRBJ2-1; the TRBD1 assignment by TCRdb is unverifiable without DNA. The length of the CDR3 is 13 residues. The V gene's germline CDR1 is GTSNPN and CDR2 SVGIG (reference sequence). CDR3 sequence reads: CAWDRDARNEQFF.

CDR3 loop: CASSVDRDSYEQYF. V gene TRBV9 combines with J gene TRBJ2-7; TCRdb proposes TRBD1, but this gene call is untestable without DNA. This CDR3 has 14 residues. From germline, CDR1 is SGDLS and CDR2 YYNGEE.

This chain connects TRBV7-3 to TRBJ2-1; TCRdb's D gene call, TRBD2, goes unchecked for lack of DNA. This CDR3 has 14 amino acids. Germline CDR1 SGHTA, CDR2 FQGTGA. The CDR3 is CASSDGTSGAEQFF.

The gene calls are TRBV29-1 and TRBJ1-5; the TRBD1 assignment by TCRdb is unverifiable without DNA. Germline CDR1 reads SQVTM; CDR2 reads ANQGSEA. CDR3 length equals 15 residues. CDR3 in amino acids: CSVEDRGSRTQPQHF.

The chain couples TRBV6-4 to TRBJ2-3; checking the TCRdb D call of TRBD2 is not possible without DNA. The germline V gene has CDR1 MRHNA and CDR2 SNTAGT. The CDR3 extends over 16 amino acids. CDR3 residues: CASSDSTSGHTDTQYF.

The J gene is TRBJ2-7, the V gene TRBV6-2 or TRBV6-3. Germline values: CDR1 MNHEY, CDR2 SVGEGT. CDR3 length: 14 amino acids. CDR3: CASSRRGISYEQYF.

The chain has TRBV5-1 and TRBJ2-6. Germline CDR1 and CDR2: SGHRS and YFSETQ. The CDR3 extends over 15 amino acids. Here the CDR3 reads CASSFLSVGANVLTF.

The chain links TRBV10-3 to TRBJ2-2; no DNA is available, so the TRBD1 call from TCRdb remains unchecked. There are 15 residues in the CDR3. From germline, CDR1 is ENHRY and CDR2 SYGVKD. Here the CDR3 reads CAISSPGQGAGELFF.

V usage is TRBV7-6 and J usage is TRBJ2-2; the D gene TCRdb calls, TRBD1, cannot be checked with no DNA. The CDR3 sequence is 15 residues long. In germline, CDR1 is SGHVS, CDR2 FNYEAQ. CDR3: CASSLDGQGFGELFF.

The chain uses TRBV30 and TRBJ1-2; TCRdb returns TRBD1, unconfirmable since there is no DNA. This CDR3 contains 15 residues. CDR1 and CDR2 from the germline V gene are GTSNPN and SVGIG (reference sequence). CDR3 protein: CAWSLGGQEAGGYTF. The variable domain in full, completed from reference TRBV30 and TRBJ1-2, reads SQTIHQWPATLVQPVGSPLSLECTVEGTSNPNLYWYRQAAGRGLQLLFYSVGIGQISSEVPQNLSASRPQDRQFILSSKKLLLSDSGFYLCAWSLGGQEAGGYTFGSGTRLTVV.

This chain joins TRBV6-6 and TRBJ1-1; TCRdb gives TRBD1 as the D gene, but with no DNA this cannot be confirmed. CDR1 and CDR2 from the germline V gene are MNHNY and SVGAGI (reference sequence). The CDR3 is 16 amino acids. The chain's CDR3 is CASRSPGQGAGTEAFF.

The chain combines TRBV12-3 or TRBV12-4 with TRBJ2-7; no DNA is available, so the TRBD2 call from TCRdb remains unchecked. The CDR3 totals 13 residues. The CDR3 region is CASSPPAGYEQYF.

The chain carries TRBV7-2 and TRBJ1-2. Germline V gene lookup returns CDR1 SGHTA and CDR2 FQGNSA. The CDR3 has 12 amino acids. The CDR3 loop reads CATRLSNYGYTF.

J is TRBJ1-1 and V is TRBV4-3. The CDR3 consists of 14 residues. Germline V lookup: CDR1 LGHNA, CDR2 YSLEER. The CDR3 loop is CASSQDTSITEAFF.

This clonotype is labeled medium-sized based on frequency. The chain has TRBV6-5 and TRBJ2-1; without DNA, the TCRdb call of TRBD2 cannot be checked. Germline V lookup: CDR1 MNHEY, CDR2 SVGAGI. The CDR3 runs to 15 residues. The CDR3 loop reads CASSPQSGRPDEQFF.

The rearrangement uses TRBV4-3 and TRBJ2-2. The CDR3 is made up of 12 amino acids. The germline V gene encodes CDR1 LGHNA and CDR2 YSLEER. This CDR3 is CASSHGTGELFF.

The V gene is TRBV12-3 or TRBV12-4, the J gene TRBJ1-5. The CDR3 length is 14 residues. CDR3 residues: CASSSGYGTQPQHF.

CDR3 sequence reads: CSVSGTDTSNTQYF. The chain recombines TRBV29-1 with TRBJ2-3; absent DNA, TCRdb's TRBD1 call cannot be checked. This CDR3 region has 14 residues. Per germline, CDR1 SQVTM and CDR2 ANQGSEA.